These 25 T cell receptor beta chains share one sample of origin, sequenced in a study of STAT5B mutations in CD4+ large granular lymphocyte leukemia. The method was immunoSEQ multiplex PCR; TCRdb's version includes in-frame clones alone and lacks a portion of them. In the table there are about 32,000 clones, around four fifths of which are singletons. The sample was CD4+ T cells from blood buffy coats. The receptors shown here come from a human donor in good health.

This chain joins TRBV28 and TRBJ2-7; D is possibly TRBD2 (7 bases). V shed 11 bases and J shed 0 bases, with 11 bases lying between them. Germline assignment: CDR1 MDHEN and CDR2 SYDVKM. The CDR3 runs 12 residues. CDR3 sequence reads: CAAGASSYEQYF. Written as DNA, the CDR3 is TGTGCCGCGGGGGCTAGCTCCTACGAGCAGTACTTC.

V and J are TRBV6-6 and TRBJ2-7, with D perhaps being TRBD1 or TRBD2 (5 bases each). Germline values: CDR1 MNHNY, CDR2 SVGAGI (reference sequence). The ends were cut back, 7 bases at V and 2 bases at J, with 15 bases in the middle. The CDR3 spans 14 residues. DNA for the CDR3: TGTGCCAGCAACCCCCCGGGACGGCCCTACGAGCAGTACTTC. This encodes CASNPPGRPYEQYF.

This chain joins TRBV7-2 and TRBJ1-6, with 10 bases identical to TRBD1. The CDR3 totals 15 residues. J gave up 11 bases and V 4 bases, and 8 bases lay outside the gene matches. Per germline, CDR1 SGHTA and CDR2 FQGNSA. CDR3 nucleotide sequence: TGTGCCAGCAGCTCTGGGGGGACAGGGGTGACACCCCTCCACTTT. Protein sequence: CASSSGGTGVTPLHF.

The V gene is TRBV4-2, the J gene TRBJ2-5; no definite D call. V lost 0 bases and J 4 bases, leaving 6 bases between the germline ends. Germline CDR1 is LGHNA and CDR2 is YNFKEQ. The CDR3 runs 13 residues. The CDR3 DNA reads as TGTGCCAGCAGCCAAGAAACTGGAGAGACCCAGTACTTC. Translated: CASSQETGETQYF.

This chain's CDR3 is CASSAPDRKTQYF. The CDR3 DNA sequence: TGTGCCAGCAGCGCCCCAGATCGGAAGACCCAGTACTTC. V gene TRBV7-2 combines with J gene TRBJ2-5; D call uncertain. CDR1 SGHTA and CDR2 FQGNSA come from the germline V gene. CDR3 size: 13 residues. With 5 bases removed from V and 6 bases from J, the gap between germline ends came to 13 bases.

This chain links TRBV5-1 with TRBJ2-7; no clear D. The germline V gene has CDR1 SGHRS and CDR2 YFSETQ. Trimming cost V 6 bases and J 0 bases, with 22 bases left between them. CDR3 length equals 17 residues. CDR3 residues: CASTSSLTGSSSYEQYF. DNA of the CDR3: TGCGCCAGCACTTCTTCCCTTACCGGTAGCAGCTCCTACGAGCAGTACTTC.

The rearrangement uses TRBV25-1 and TRBJ1-1, with 7 positions matching TRBD1. The V and J ends lost 6 bases and 2 bases, in that order; junction bases with no gene match: 6. There are 14 residues in the CDR3. Per the germline V gene, CDR1 is MGHDK and CDR2 is SYGVNS. CDR3 bases: TGTGCCAGCAGGAGGGGACAGACAAACACTGAAGCTTTCTTT. It is translated as CASRRGQTNTEAFF.

The chain is built from TRBV2 and TRBJ1-5; 9 bases line up with TRBD1. There are 17 residues in the CDR3. Losses at the gene ends were 7 bases for V and 2 bases for J; bases not matched to a gene: 12. In germline, CDR1 is SNHLY, CDR2 FYNNEI. DNA of the CDR3: TGTGCCAGCAAGCCCGGGACAGGGACGAGGGGCAATCAGCCCCAGCATTTT. This codes for CASKPGTGTRGNQPQHF.

The V call is TRBV6-1, the J call TRBJ2-7; possibly TRBD1 for D (6 bases). The CDR3 totals 16 residues. V was cut by 3 bases and J by 0 bases, with 15 bases left in between. Germline V gene sequence: CDR1 MNHNS, CDR2 SASEGT. CDR3 amino acids: CASSDPGHQSSYEQYF. As DNA, the CDR3 is TGTGCCAGCAGTGACCCGGGACACCAGAGCTCCTACGAGCAGTACTTC.

This clone was seen a single time. The chain is built from TRBV6-5 and TRBJ2-1; maybe TRBD1 (7 bases). The CDR3 has 12 residues. Trimming removed 6 bases from V and 9 bases from J, with 12 bases in between. Germline lookup yields CDR1 MNHEY and CDR2 SVGAGI. The CDR3 loop is CASSLQGGEQFF. DNA of the CDR3: TGTGCCAGCAGCCTTCAGGGGGGTGAGCAGTTCTTC.

The V gene is TRBV28, the J gene TRBJ1-5; weak D call: TRBD1 (5 bases). V lost 6 bases and J 6 bases, leaving 9 bases between the germline ends. The CDR3 consists of 12 residues. Germline CDR1 and CDR2: MDHEN and SYDVKM. The CDR3 loop is CASRGGGQPQHF. CDR3 nucleotide sequence: TGTGCCAGCAGGGGGGGTGGTCAGCCCCAGCATTTT.

The rearrangement links TRBV6-1 to TRBJ1-2; TRBD1 aligns across 9 bases. V gave up 3 bases and J gave up 4 bases; unmatched junction bases: 18. The CDR3 runs 19 residues. Germline values: CDR1 MNHNS, CDR2 SASEGT. CDR3 nucleotides: TGTGCCAGCAGTGAGCGTCTGAGGGACAGGGTGAGGGAGAGCTATGGCTACACCTTC. It is translated as CASSERLRDRVRESYGYTF.

This clone occurred once. The V and J genes are TRBV6-5 and TRBJ2-7; 10 bases are a match to TRBD1. Germline V gene data show CDR1 as MNHEY and CDR2 as SVGAGI. V trimming: 5 bases; J trimming: 4 bases; junction bases outside the gene matches: 8. This CDR3 region has 15 residues. This CDR3 reads CASSTRDRGRYEQYF. The CDR3 nucleotides are TGTGCCAGCAGTACCCGGGACAGGGGAAGGTACGAGCAGTACTTC.

This sequence joins TRBV7-6 and TRBJ2-2; possible D gene TRBD2, 6 bases. There are 18 residues in the CDR3. Per the germline V gene, CDR1 is SGHVS and CDR2 is FNYEAQ. Trimming took off 3 bases at V and 4 bases at J, with 21 bases between the two ends. The DNA of the CDR3 is TGTGCCAGCAGCTTCTACTCCGGGGCAGGGACTTTCACCGGGGAGCTGTTTTTT. Amino acid sequence: CASSFYSGAGTFTGELFF.

The CDR3 spells CATLPEGTDNTEAFF. The CDR3 nucleotides read TGTGCCACCCTACCCGAAGGGACGGACAACACTGAAGCTTTCTTT. The rearrangement joins TRBV2 to TRBJ1-1; D perhaps matches TRBD1 (5 bases). This CDR3 has 15 residues. CDR1 and CDR2 (germline): SNHLY, FYNNEI. The ends were cut back, 10 bases at V and 2 bases at J, with 20 bases in the middle. The variable domain in full, completed from reference TRBV2 and TRBJ1-1, reads EPEVTQTPSHQVTQMGQEVILRCVPISNHLYFYWYRQILGQKVEFLVSFYNNEISEKSEIFDDQFSVERPDGSNFTLKIRSTKLEDSAMYFCATLPEGTDNTEAFFGQGTRLTVV.

This chain connects TRBV2 to TRBJ1-1; the D is unclear. This CDR3 contains 14 residues. Per the germline V gene, CDR1 is SNHLY and CDR2 is FYNNEI. V gave up 10 bases and J gave up 0 bases, with 15 bases separating them. This CDR3 reads CATLQEKVNTEAFF. CDR3 coding DNA: TGTGCCACCCTCCAAGAGAAGGTGAACACTGAAGCTTTCTTT.

The chain recombines TRBV27 with TRBJ1-1; D is unclear. The CDR3 contains 14 residues. V lost 4 bases and J lost 5, with 14 bases in between. Per germline, CDR1 MNHEY and CDR2 SMNVEV (reference sequence). CDR3 residues: CASSSLLLRTEAFF. As DNA, the CDR3 is TGTGCCAGCAGTTCCCTTCTTCTTAGGACTGAAGCTTTCTTT.

V and J are TRBV7-5 and TRBJ2-1; the table's D call, TRBD1, was not checked against the DNA. TRBV7-5 is reported as a pseudogene. CDR3 size: 18 residues. DNA for the CDR3: TGTGTCAGAAGCTTAGCAGTCCCTCCAACCTTTGACATCAATGAGCAGTTCTTC. Amino acids: CVRSLAVPPTFDINEQFF.

The rearrangement uses TRBV6-5 and TRBJ1-5; no reliable D call. Germline V CDR1 and CDR2: MNHEY, SVGAGI. The CDR3 sequence is 14 residues long. Trimming pared 6 bases from V and 0 bases from J, leaving 9 bases between. The CDR3 nucleotides are TGTGCCAGCAGGAAGGGTGATAGCAATCAGCCCCAGCATTTT. Its translation: CASRKGDSNQPQHF.

This chain uses TRBV19 with TRBJ2-1, with D perhaps TRBD2 (5 bases). The germline gives CDR1 LNHDA, CDR2 SQIVND (reference sequence). This CDR3 contains 12 residues. V lost 10 bases and J lost 10, with 17 bases in between. CDR3 sequence reads: CATQLGLGEQFF. The CDR3 region has the DNA TGTGCCACTCAACTAGGACTCGGCGAGCAGTTCTTC.

This clone was observed a few times. The rearrangement links TRBV28 to TRBJ2-7; 10 bases are shared with TRBD1. Germline V lookup: CDR1 MDHEN, CDR2 SYDVKM. The CDR3 consists of 16 residues. Germline trimming cut 1 base from V and 4 bases from J; bases unmatched to any gene: 7. The CDR3 DNA reads as TGTGCCAGCAGTTTATCCTCCGGGACAGGGGTGTACGAGCAGTACTTC. This codes for CASSLSSGTGVYEQYF.

The table lists this clone with a count of one. The chain joins TRBV5-1 to TRBJ2-7; D is uncertain. CDR1 and CDR2 from the germline V gene are SGHRS and YFSETQ. This CDR3 is 15 amino acids long. V was trimmed by 0 bases and J by 0 bases, leaving 10 bases between them. CDR3 sequence (DNA): TGCGCCAGCAGCTTGGATGGCGTCAACTCCTACGAGCAGTACTTC. Its protein is CASSLDGVNSYEQYF.

The rearrangement links TRBV5-8 to TRBJ2-6; 9 bases line up with TRBD1. Germline values: CDR1 SGHTS, CDR2 YDEGEE. CDR3 length: 15 amino acids. With V trimmed by 7 bases and J by 2 bases, 4 bases remained unmatched. The CDR3 nucleotides read TGTGCCAGCGGGACAGGGAATACTGGGGCCAACGTCCTGACTTTC. Translated: CASGTGNTGANVLTF.

The rearrangement joins TRBV30 to TRBJ2-1; 11 bases fit TRBD2. This CDR3 comprises 14 residues. V was pared by 4 bases and J by 4 bases, with 3 bases of the junction left unmatched. Germline-derived CDR1 and CDR2 are GTSNPN and SVGIG (reference sequence). Here the CDR3 DNA reads TGTGCCTGGAACCGACTAGCGGGGTACAATGAGCAGTTCTTC. Translation: CAWNRLAGYNEQFF.

This clone was observed a handful of times. J is TRBJ1-5 and V is TRBV5-8; D unresolved. With 3 bases removed from V and 0 bases from J, the gap between germline ends came to 7 bases. The germline V gene encodes CDR1 SGHTS and CDR2 YDEGEE. This CDR3 contains 14 residues. CDR3 protein: CASSSGFSNQPQHF. The CDR3 DNA reads as TGTGCCAGCAGCTCCGGGTTTAGCAATCAGCCCCAGCATTTT.